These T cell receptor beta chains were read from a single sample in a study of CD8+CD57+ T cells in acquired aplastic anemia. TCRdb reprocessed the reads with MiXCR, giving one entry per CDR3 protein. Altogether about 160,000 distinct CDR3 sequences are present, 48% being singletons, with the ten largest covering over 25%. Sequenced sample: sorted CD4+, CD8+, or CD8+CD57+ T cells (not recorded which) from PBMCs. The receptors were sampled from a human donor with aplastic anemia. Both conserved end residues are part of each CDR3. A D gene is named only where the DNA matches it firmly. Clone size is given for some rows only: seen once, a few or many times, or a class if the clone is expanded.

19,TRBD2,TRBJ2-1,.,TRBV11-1,TGTGCCAGCAGCGGGTCGGGACTAGCGGGGCCTCAGATCTGCAATGAGCAGTTCTTC,CASSGSGLAGPQICNEQFF
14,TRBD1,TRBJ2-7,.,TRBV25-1,TGTGCCAGCGGAAGGACAGGGATGTACTACGAGCAGTACTTC,CASGRTGMYYEQYF
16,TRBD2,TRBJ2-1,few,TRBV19,TGTGCCAGTAGTCCCGACGCTAGCGGGAGATTGGGTGAGCAGTTCTTC,CASSPDASGRLGEQFF
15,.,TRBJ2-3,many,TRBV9,TGTGCCAGCAGCGTAGTCCCGGCCCCCACAGATACGCAGTATTTT,CASSVVPAPTDTQYF
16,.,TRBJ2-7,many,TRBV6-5,TGTGCCAGCAGTTACTCCCCGGGACCCACCTCCTACGAGCAGTACTTC,CASSYSPGPTSYEQYF
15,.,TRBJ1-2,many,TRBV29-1,TGCAGCGTTGAATTAGACACCGAGATAAACTATGGCTACACCTTC,CSVELDTEINYGYTF
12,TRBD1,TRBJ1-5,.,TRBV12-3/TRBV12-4,TGTGCCACGGCCACAGGGGCTCAGCCCCAGCATTTT,CATATGAQPQHF
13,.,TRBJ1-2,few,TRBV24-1,TGTGCCACCAGTGAGGCCGGGACCTATGGCTACACCTTC,CATSEAGTYGYTF
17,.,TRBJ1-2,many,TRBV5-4,TGTGCCAGCAGCTTGTACCAAGGAGAGGGACTATTGGGTGGCTACACCTTC,CASSLYQGEGLLGGYTF
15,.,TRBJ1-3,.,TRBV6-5,TGTGCCAGCAGTTACTTTCGGGGGGCTGGAAACACCATATATTTT,CASSYFRGAGNTIYF
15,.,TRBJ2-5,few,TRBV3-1,TGTGCCAGCAGCTTTCTTGGGATCCCTGGGGAGACCCAGTACTTC,CASSFLGIPGETQYF
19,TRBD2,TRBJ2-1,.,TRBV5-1,TGCGCCAGCAGCTCCTCCGGGACTAGCGGGAGGGCCGCGTACAATGAGCAGTTCTTC,CASSSSGTSGRAAYNEQFF
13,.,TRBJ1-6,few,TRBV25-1,TGTGCCAGCAGCCCCGGTCGGAATTCACCCCTCCACTTT,CASSPGRNSPLHF
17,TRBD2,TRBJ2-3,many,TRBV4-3,TGCGCCAGCAGCCAAGCCCGTCGGCTAGCGGGAGGAGATACGCAGTATTTT,CASSQARRLAGGDTQYF
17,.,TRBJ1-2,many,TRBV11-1,TGTGCCAGCACCTCATTATCGTTGGCCAGGACCCTCTATGGCTACACCTTC,CASTSLSLARTLYGYTF
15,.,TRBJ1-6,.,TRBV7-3,TGTGCCAGCAGCTTAACCACGGCAGTTAATTCACCCCTCCACTTT,CASSLTTAVNSPLHF
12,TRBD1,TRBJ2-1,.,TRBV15,TGTGCCACCAGCTACAGGGGAAATGAGCAGTTCTTC,CATSYRGNEQFF
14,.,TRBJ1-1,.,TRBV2,TGTGCCAGCAGTGTGGCAGGGCCGAACACTGAAGCTTTCTTT,CASSVAGPNTEAFF
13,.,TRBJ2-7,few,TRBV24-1,TGTGCCACCAGTGACGGCGGCTCCTACGAGCAGTACTTC,CATSDGGSYEQYF
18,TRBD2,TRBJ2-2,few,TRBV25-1,TGTGCCAGCAGTGAGGCCTTAGTAGCGGGCCATTCCACCGGGGAGCTGTTTTTT,CASSEALVAGHSTGELFF
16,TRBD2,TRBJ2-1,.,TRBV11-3,TGTGCCAGCAGGTTAAGCGGCGGGGGTTACTACAATGAGCAGTTCTTC,CASRLSGGGYYNEQFF
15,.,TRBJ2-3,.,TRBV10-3,TGTGCCATCAATCATTACCTGGCCCCGACAGATACGCAGTATTTT,CAINHYLAPTDTQYF
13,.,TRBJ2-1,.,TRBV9,TGTGCCAGCAGCGTAGTGGCGAACAATGAGCAGTTCTTC,CASSVVANNEQFF
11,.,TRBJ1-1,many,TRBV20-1,TGCAGTGCTGGGTTGGGCCCTGAAGCTTTCTTT,CSAGLGPEAFF
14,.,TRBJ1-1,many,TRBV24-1,TGTGCCACCAGTGAGTCTGGGGGGAACACTGAAGCTTTCTTT,CATSESGGNTEAFF
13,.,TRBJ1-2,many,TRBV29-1,TGCAGCGTTTCCGGGCGGGGGGCGGCTGGCTACACCTTC,CSVSGRGAAGYTF
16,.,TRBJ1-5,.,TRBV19,TGTGCCAGTAGTATTTACTTTGGAACATATAATCAGCCCCAGCATTTT,CASSIYFGTYNQPQHF
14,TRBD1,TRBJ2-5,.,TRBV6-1,TGTGCCAGCAGTGGATCGACAGGGATAGAGACCCAGTACTTC,CASSGSTGIETQYF